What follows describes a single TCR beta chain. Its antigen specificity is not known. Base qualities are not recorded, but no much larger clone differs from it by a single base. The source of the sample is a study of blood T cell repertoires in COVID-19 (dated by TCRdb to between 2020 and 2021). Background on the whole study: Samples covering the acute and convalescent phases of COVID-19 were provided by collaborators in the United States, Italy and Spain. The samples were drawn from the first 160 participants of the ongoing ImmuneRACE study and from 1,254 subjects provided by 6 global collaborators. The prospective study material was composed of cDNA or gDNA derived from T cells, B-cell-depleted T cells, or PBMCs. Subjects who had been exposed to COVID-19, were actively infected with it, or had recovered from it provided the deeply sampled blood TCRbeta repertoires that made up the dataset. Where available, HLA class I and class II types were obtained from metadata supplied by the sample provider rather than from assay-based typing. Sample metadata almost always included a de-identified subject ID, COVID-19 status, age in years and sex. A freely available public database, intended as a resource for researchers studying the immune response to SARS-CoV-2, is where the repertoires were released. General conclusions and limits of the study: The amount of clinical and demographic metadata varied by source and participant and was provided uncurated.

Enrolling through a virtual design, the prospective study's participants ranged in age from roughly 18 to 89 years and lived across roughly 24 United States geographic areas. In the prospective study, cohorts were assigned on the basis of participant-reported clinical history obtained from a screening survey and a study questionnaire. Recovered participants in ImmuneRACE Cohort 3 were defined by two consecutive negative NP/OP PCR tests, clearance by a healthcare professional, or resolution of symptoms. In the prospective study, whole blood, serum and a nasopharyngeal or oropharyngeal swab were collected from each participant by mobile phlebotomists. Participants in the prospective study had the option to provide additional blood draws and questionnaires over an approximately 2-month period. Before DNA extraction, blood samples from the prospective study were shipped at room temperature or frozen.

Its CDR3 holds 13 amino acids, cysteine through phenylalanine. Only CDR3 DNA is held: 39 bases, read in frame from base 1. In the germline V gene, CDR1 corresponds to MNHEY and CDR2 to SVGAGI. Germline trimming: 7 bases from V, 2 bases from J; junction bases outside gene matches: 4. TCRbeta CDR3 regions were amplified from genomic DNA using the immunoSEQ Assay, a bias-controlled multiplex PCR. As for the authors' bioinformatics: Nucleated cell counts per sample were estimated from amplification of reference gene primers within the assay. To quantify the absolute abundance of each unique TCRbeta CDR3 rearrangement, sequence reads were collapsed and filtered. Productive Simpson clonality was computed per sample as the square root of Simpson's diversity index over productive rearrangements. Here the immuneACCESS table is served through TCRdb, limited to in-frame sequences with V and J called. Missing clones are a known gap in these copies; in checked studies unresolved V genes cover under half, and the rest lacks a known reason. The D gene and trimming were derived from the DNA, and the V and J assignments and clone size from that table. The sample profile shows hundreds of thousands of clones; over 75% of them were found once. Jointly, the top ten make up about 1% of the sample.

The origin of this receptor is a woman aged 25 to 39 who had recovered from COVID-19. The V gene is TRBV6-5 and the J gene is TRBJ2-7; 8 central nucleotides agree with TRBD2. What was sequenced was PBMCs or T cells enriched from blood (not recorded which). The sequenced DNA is TGTGCCAGCAAGCGGGGGTTCGCCTACGAGCAGTACTTC. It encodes CASKRGFAYEQYF.